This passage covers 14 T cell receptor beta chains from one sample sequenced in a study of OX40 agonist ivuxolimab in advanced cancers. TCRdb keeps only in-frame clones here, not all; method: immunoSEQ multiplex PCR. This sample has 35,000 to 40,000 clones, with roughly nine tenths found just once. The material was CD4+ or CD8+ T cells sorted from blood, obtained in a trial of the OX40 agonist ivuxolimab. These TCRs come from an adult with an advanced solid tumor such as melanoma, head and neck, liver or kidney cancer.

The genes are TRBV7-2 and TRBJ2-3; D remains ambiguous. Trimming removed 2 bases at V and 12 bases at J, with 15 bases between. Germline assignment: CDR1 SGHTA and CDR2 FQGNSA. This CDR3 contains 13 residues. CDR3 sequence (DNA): TGTGCCAGCAGCTTAAGGTCACCTCCAACCCAGTATTTT. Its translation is CASSLRSPPTQYF.

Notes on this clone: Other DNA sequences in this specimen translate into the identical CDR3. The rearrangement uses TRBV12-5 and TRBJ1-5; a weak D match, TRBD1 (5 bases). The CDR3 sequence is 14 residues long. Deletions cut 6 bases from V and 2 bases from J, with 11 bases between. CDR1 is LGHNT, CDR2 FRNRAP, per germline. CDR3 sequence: CASGQDSRNQPQHF. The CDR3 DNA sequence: TGTGCTAGTGGCCAAGACAGCCGCAATCAGCCCCAGCATTTT. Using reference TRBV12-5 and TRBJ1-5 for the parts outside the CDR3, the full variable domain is DARVTQTPRHKVTEMGQEVTMRCQPILGHNTVFWYRQTMMQGLELLAYFRNRAPLDDSGMPKDRFSAEMPDATLATLKIQPSEPRDSAVYFCASGQDSRNQPQHFGDGTRLSIL.

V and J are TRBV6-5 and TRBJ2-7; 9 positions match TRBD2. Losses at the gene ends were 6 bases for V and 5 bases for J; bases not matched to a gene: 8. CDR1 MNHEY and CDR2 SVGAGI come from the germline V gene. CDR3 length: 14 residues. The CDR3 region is CASRASGVRDEQYF. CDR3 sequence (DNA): TGTGCCAGCAGGGCTAGCGGGGTTCGGGACGAGCAGTACTTC.

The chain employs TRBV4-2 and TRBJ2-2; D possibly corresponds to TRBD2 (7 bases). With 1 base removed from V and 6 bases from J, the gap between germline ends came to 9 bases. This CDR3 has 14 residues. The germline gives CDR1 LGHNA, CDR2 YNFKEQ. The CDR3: CASSQAGGPGELFF. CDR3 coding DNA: TGTGCCAGCAGCCAAGCCGGGGGGCCCGGGGAGCTGTTTTTT.

The CDR3 region is CASSLLDGTDTQYF. CDR3 nucleotides: TGTGCCAGCAGCTTACTCGATGGGACAGATACGCAGTATTTT. The V and J genes are TRBV7-3 and TRBJ2-3, with unresolved D. The CDR3 is 14 amino acids. Germline CDR1 SGHTA, CDR2 FQGTGA. Trimming stripped 2 bases from V and 3 bases from J, with 9 bases between.

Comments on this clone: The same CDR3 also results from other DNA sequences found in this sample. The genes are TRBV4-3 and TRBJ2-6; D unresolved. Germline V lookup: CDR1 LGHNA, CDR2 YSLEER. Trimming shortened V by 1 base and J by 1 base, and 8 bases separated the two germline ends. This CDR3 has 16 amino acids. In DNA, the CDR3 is TGCGCCAGCAGCCAAGCGGAACTATCTGGGGCCAACGTCCTGACTTTC. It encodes CASSQAELSGANVLTF.

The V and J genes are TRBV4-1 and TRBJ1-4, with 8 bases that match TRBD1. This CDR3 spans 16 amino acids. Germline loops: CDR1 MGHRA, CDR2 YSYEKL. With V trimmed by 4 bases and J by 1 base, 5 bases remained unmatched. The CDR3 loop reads CASSPMTGVTNEKLFF. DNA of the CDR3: TGCGCCAGCAGCCCGATGACAGGGGTAACTAATGAAAAACTGTTTTTT.

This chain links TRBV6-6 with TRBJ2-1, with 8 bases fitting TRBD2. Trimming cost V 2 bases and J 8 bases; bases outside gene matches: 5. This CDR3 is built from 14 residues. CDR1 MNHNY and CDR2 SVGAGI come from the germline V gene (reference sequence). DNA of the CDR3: TGTGCCAGCAGTTACACTGGACTAGCCGATGAGCAGTTCTTC. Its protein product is CASSYTGLADEQFF.

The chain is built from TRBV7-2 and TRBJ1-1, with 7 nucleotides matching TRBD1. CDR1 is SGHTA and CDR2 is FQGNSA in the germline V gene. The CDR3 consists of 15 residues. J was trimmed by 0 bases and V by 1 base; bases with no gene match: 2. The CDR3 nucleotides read TGTGCCAGCAGCTTAGGGACAGGCTTGAACACTGAAGCTTTCTTT. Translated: CASSLGTGLNTEAFF.

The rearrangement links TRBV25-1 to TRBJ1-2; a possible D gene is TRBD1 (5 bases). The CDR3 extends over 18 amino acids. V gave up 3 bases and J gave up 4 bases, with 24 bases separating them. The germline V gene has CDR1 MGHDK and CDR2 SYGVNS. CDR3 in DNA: TGTGCCAGCAGTGACGTACAGGAGTTGGTTTCGCGGAGCTATGGCTACACCTTC. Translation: CASSDVQELVSRSYGYTF.

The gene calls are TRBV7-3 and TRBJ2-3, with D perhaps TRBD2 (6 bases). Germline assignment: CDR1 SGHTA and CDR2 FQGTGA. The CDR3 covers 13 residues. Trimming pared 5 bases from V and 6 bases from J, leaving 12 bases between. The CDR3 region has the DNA TGTGCCAGCAGCCCCGGGGCGGGGGATACGCAGTATTTT. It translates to CASSPGAGDTQYF.

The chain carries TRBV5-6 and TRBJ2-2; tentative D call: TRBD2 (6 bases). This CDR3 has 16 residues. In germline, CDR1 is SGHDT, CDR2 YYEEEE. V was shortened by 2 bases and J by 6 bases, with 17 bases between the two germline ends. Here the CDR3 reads CASSLGSEGLAGELFF. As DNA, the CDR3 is TGTGCCAGCAGCTTAGGCTCGGAGGGGTTAGCCGGGGAGCTGTTTTTT.

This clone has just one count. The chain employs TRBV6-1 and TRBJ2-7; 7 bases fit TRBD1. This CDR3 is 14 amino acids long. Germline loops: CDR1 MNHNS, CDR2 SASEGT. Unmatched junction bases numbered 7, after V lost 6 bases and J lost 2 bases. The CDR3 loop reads CASSIRQGTYEQYF. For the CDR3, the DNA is TGTGCCAGCAGCATACGACAGGGAACCTACGAGCAGTACTTC.

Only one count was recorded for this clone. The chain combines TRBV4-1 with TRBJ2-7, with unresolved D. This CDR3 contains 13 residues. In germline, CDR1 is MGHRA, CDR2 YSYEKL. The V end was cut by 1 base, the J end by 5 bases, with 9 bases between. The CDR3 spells CASSQAVVNEQYF. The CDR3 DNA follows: TGCGCCAGCAGCCAAGCGGTAGTAAACGAGCAGTACTTC.